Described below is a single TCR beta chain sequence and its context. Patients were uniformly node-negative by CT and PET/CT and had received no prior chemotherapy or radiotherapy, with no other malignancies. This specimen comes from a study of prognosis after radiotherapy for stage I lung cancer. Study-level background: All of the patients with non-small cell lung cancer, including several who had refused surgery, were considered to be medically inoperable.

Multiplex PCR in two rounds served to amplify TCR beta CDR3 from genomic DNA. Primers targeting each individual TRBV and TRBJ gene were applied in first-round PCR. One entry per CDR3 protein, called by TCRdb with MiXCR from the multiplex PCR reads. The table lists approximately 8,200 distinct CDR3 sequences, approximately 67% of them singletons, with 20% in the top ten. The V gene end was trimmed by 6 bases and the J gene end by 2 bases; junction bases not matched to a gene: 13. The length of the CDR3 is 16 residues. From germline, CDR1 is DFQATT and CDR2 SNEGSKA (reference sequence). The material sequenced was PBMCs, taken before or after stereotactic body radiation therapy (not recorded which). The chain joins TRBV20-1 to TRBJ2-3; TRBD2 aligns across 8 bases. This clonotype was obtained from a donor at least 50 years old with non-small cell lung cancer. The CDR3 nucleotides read TGCAGTGCCATTAGCGGGGCAGAACAAGCCACAGATACGCAGTATTTT. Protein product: CSAISGAEQATDTQYF.